This entry lists 8 T cell receptor beta chains sequenced from one sample in a study of blood T cell repertoires in COVID-19. Profiling relied on immunoSEQ multiplex PCR, and the TCRdb table lists in-frame clones only, not all of them. The repertoire includes roughly 380,000 clones, 89% of them detected once, and just under 4% sits in the top ten. The sample consisted of peripheral blood. The receptors come from a woman aged 55-70 years with COVID-19, enrolled during active disease.

The V gene is TRBV6-5, the J gene TRBJ1-2; tentatively, D is TRBD1 (5 bases). CDR3 length: 14 residues. Trimming cost V 7 bases and J 7 bases, with 19 bases left between them. Germline CDR1 is MNHEY and CDR2 is SVGAGI. The CDR3 spells CASTSPDTEAGYTF. For the CDR3, the DNA is TGTGCCAGCACTTCCCCGGACACCGAGGCTGGCTACACCTTC.

This chain uses TRBV4-1 with TRBJ1-2; 9 bases agree with TRBD1. V was clipped by 4 bases and J by 3 bases; unmatched bases: 3. Germline values: CDR1 MGHRA, CDR2 YSYEKL. The CDR3 is 14 amino acids. The CDR3 nucleotides read TGCGCCAGCAGCCCAGGGGACAGGGACTATGGCTACACCTTC. Its translation: CASSPGDRDYGYTF.

DNA of the CDR3: TGTGCCAGCAGATCCCGGGACAGGGCTGTCACTGAAGCTTTCTTT. As protein: CASRSRDRAVTEAFF. The chain employs TRBV6-5 and TRBJ1-1, with TRBD1 matching over 9 bases. Germline CDR1 reads MNHEY; CDR2 reads SVGAGI. There are 15 residues in the CDR3. Unmatched junction bases numbered 9, after V lost 6 bases and J lost 4 bases.

V usage is TRBV6-4 and J usage is TRBJ1-6; weak D call: TRBD1 (6 bases). The V gene's germline CDR1 is MRHNA and CDR2 SNTAGT. CDR3 length equals 17 residues. V was trimmed by 4 bases and J by 10 bases, leaving 23 bases between them. CDR3 in DNA: TGTGCCAGCAGTGCCCACTCGATACAGGGAAAGTACTCACCCCTCCACTTT. Translating it yields CASSAHSIQGKYSPLHF.

Here the CDR3 reads CAISESGQGNNEQFF. Written as DNA, the CDR3 is TGTGCCATCAGTGAGTCCGGACAGGGTAACAATGAGCAGTTCTTC. The chain links TRBV10-3 to TRBJ2-1, with TRBD1 matching over 8 bases. The CDR3 totals 15 residues. Trimming at V came to 0 bases and at J to 5 bases, leaving 3 bases not matched to a gene. Germline V gene sequence: CDR1 ENHRY, CDR2 SYGVKD.

V gene TRBV12-5 combines with J gene TRBJ2-3; 8 nucleotides agree with TRBD1. From germline, CDR1 is LGHNT and CDR2 FRNRAP. Losses at the gene ends were 1 base for V and 6 bases for J; bases not matched to a gene: 3. The CDR3 length is 14 residues. The CDR3 DNA reads TGTGCTAGTGGTTTGGGGACAGGGTCGGATACGCAGTATTTT. This translates into CASGLGTGSDTQYF.

V gene TRBV7-2 combines with J gene TRBJ2-3; D may be TRBD2 (6 bases). The CDR3 totals 15 residues. V gave up 5 bases and J gave up 0 bases, with 12 bases separating them. Germline-derived CDR1 and CDR2 are SGHTA and FQGNSA. CDR3 region: CASSPGVFSTDTQYF. The CDR3 nucleotides read TGTGCCAGCAGCCCGGGGGTCTTTAGCACAGATACGCAGTATTTT.

The chain uses TRBV12-5 and TRBJ1-6; D is perhaps TRBD1 (6 bases). Trimming shortened V by 1 base and J by 0 bases, and 13 bases separated the two germline ends. CDR1 and CDR2 from the germline V gene are LGHNT and FRNRAP. The CDR3 runs 18 residues. The CDR3 protein is CASGLEGHRSSYNSPLHF. DNA of the CDR3: TGTGCTAGTGGTTTGGAGGGACATCGGAGCTCCTATAATTCACCCCTCCACTTT.